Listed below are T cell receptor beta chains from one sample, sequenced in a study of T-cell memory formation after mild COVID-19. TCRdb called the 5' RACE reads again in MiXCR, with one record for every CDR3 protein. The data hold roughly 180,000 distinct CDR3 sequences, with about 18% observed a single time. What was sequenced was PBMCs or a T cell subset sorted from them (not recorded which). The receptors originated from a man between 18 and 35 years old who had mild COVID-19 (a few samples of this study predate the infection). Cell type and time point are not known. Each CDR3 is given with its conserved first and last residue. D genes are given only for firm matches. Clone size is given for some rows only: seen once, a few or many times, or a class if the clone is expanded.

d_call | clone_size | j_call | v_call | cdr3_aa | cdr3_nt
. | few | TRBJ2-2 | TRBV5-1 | CASGPRNTGELFF | TGCGCCAGCGGGCCAAGGAACACCGGGGAGCTGTTTTTT
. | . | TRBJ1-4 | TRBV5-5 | CASSPSQEKLFF | TGTGCCAGCAGCCCTTCACAGGAAAAACTGTTTTTT
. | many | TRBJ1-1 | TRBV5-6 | CASSYRQAEAFF | TGTGCCAGCAGCTACCGGCAGGCTGAAGCTTTCTTT
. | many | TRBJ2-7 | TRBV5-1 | CASSLVAGTSYEQYF | TGCGCCAGCAGCTTGGTGGCAGGGACCTCCTACGAGCAGTACTTC
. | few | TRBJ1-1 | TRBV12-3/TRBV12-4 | CASTGPRMNTEAFF | TGTGCCAGCACGGGGCCCCGAATGAACACTGAAGCTTTCTTT
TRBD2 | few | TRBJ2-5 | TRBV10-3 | CAISEGDWSGGVQETQYF | TGTGCCATCAGTGAGGGGGATTGGAGCGGGGGGGTTCAAGAGACCCAGTACTTC
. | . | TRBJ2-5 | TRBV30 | CAWSLGVGKTQYF | TGTGCCTGGAGTTTAGGGGTTGGAAAGACCCAGTACTTC
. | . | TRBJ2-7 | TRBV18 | CASSPQTDYEQYF | TGTGCCAGCTCACCGCAGACAGACTACGAGCAGTACTTC
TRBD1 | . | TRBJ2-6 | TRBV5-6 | CASSSGQGAFGANVLTF | TGTGCCAGCAGCTCCGGACAGGGGGCGTTTGGGGCCAACGTCCTGACTTTC
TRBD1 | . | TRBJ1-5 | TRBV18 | CASSPSTGWPQHF | TGTGCCAGCTCACCGTCGACAGGGTGGCCCCAGCATTTT
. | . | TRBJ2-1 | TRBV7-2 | CASSGPVHRYNEQFF | TGTGCCAGCAGCGGCCCGGTACACCGCTACAATGAGCAGTTCTTC
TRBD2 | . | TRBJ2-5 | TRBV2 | CASSERRGADGTQYF | TGTGCCAGCAGTGAAAGGCGGGGGGCGGACGGGACCCAGTACTTC
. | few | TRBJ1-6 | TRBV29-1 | CSVLPGANSPLHF | TGCAGCGTCCTCCCAGGGGCTAATTCACCCCTCCACTTT
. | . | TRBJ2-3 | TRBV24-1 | CATSEASTDTQYF | TGTGCCACCAGTGAAGCTAGCACAGATACGCAGTATTTT
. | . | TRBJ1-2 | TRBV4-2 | CASSQGGPPGYGYTF | TGTGCCAGCAGCCAAGGGGGACCCCCGGGGTATGGCTACACCTTC
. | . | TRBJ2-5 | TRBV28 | CASTYIDQETQYF | TGTGCCAGCACTTACATTGACCAAGAGACCCAGTACTTC
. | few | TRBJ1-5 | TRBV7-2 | CASSLAIGRGQPQHF | TGTGCCAGCAGCTTAGCGATAGGACGGGGACAGCCCCAGCATTTT
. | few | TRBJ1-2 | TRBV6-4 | CASRTYAGAGYTF | TGTGCCAGCAGAACCTATGCGGGCGCAGGCTACACCTTC
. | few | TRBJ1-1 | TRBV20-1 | CSAKDRPFTEAFF | TGCAGTGCTAAAGACAGGCCTTTCACTGAAGCTTTCTTT
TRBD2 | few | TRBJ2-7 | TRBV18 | CASSTPGTRLHEQYF | TGTGCCAGCTCAACCCCCGGGACTAGGCTACACGAGCAGTACTTC
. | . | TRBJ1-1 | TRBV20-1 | CSARPKDRPYTEAFF | TGCAGTGCTAGACCTAAGGACAGACCATACACTGAAGCTTTCTTT
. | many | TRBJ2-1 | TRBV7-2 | CASSLGVGRGAYNEQFF | TGTGCCAGCAGCTTAGGAGTGGGCCGGGGGGCGTACAATGAGCAGTTCTTC
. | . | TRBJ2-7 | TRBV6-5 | CASSYRTGGEQYF | TGTGCCAGCAGTTACAGGACAGGAGGGGAGCAGTACTTC
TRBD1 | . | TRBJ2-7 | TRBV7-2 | CASSLGTGAYEQYF | TGTGCCAGCAGCTTGGGGACAGGGGCCTACGAGCAGTACTTC
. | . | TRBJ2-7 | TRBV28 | CASSYISLSSYEQYF | TGTGCCAGCAGTTACATCTCCCTGAGCTCCTACGAGCAGTACTTC
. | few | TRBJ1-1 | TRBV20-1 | CSARVGGNTEAFF | TGCAGTGCTAGAGTTGGGGGGAACACTGAAGCTTTCTTT
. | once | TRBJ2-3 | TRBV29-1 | CSVGRLVGKTDTQYF | TGCAGCGTTGGGAGGCTAGTAGGGAAAACAGATACGCAGTATTTT
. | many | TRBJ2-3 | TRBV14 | CASSQDWTGSQYF | TGTGCCAGCAGCCAAGATTGGACGGGATCGCAGTATTTT
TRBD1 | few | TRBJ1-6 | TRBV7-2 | CASRLEGAGSPLHF | TGTGCCAGCAGATTAGAGGGGGCAGGTTCACCCCTCCACTTT
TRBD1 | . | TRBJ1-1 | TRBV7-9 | CAILDRGNTEAFF | TGTGCCATCCTGGACAGGGGTAACACTGAAGCTTTCTTT
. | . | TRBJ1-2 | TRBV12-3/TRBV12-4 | CASSFGAFNYGYTF | TGTGCCAGCAGTTTCGGGGCCTTTAACTATGGCTACACCTTC
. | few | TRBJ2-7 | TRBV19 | CASSLNRGGPYEQYF | TGTGCCAGTAGTTTAAACAGAGGGGGTCCCTACGAGCAGTACTTC
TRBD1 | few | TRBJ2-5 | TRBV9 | CASSADRGELETQYF | TGTGCCAGCAGCGCGGACAGGGGGGAGTTGGAGACCCAGTACTTC
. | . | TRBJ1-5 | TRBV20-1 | CSARGRGQDQPQHF | TGCAGTGCTAGAGGCCGGGGGCAGGATCAGCCCCAGCATTTT
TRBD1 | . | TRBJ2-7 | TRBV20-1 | CSASDRTYEQYF | TGCAGTGCTTCGGACAGGACCTACGAGCAGTACTTC
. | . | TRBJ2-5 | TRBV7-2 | CASSASTFETQYF | TGTGCCAGCAGCGCATCAACTTTCGAGACCCAGTACTTC
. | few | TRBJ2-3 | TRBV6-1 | CASSSRQGKVDTDTQYF | TGTGCCAGCAGCTCTCGGCAGGGAAAAGTGGACACAGATACGCAGTATTTT
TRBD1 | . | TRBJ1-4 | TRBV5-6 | CASSYDRGRHEKLFF | TGTGCCAGCAGCTACGACAGGGGGAGGCATGAAAAACTGTTTTTT
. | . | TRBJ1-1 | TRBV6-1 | CASSRGMESTEAFF | TGTGCCAGCAGTCGTGGGATGGAGAGCACTGAAGCTTTCTTT
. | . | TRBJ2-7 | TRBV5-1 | CASSHTGSSYEQYF | TGCGCCAGCAGTCATACGGGATCGTCCTACGAGCAGTACTTC
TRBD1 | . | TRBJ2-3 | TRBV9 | CASSERTGSDTQYF | TGTGCCAGCAGCGAGCGGACAGGGTCAGATACGCAGTATTTT
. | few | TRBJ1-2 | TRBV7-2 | CASSRSGLVWGYTF | TGTGCCAGCAGCCGATCAGGGCTGGTATGGGGCTACACCTTC
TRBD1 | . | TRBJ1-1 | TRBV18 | CASSLGQGRTEAFF | TGTGCCAGCTCACTCGGACAGGGTCGCACTGAAGCTTTCTTT
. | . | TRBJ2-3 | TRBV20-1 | CSARGRGHQGADTQYF | TGCAGTGCTAGGGGACGGGGACATCAAGGGGCAGATACGCAGTATTTT
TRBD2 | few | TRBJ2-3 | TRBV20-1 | CSARVAGPSTDTQYF | TGCAGTGCTAGAGTAGCGGGGCCTAGCACAGATACGCAGTATTTT
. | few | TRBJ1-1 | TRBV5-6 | CASSFYGQGLNTEAFF | TGTGCCAGCAGCTTTTATGGGCAGGGCCTGAACACTGAAGCTTTCTTT
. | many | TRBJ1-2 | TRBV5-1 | CASSSGPNYGYTF | TGCGCCAGCAGCTCCGGACCGAACTATGGCTACACCTTC
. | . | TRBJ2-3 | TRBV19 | CASNAQVRDTQYF | TGTGCCAGTAACGCCCAGGTGAGAGATACGCAGTATTTT
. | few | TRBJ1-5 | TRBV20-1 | CSAPEEGGQPQHF | TGCAGTGCGCCAGAGGAGGGAGGTCAGCCCCAGCATTTT
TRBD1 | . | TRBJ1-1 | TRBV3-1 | CASSQDRDRDAFF | TGTGCCAGCAGCCAAGATCGGGACAGAGACGCTTTCTTT
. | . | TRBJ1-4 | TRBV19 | CASHRLENEKLFF | TGTGCCAGCCACCGCCTGGAGAATGAAAAACTGTTTTTT
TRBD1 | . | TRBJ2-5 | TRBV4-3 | CASSYRWTGPETQYF | TGCGCCAGCAGCTACCGCTGGACAGGGCCGGAGACCCAGTACTTC
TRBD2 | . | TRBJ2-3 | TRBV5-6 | CASSQRPWTRSPDTQYF | TGTGCCAGCAGCCAGAGACCTTGGACTAGGTCTCCGGATACGCAGTATTTT
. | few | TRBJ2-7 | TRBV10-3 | CAISGSAGISYEQYF | TGTGCCATCAGTGGATCGGCCGGGATCTCCTACGAGCAGTACTTC
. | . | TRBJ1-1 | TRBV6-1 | CASSEAGSTEAFF | TGTGCCAGCAGTGAAGCCGGCAGCACTGAAGCTTTCTTT